This TCR beta chain originates from a study of blood T cell repertoires in COVID-19. TCRdb's copy holds only in-frame clones and misses some; the assay was immunoSEQ multiplex PCR. Of roughly 95,000 clones listed, around nine tenths are singletons. Germline values: CDR1 MDHEN, CDR2 SYDVKM. Trimming cost V 3 bases and J 9 bases; bases outside gene matches: 10. The CDR3 has 16 residues. Sequences were obtained from peripheral blood. This sequence joins TRBV28 and TRBJ1-6, with 8 bases matching TRBD1. This TCR came from a woman between 50 and 59 years old in a cohort sampled during active COVID-19. CDR3 coding DNA: TGTGCCAGCAGTTTGCACAGACAGGGGAGGATTTCACCCCTCCACTTT. Its translation: CASSLHRQGRISPLHF.